Listed here is a single TCR beta chain. Produced via immunoSEQ multiplex PCR; TCRdb's table is partial and in-frame only. In the table there are 150,000 to 200,000 clones, roughly nine tenths of which are singletons. These data originate in a study of control samples from healthy donors and cancer patients. Germline V gene sequence: CDR1 MNHEY, CDR2 SMNVEV (reference sequence). The CDR3 totals 14 residues. V lost 2 bases, J lost 0 bases, and 8 bases lay in between. The rearrangement joins TRBV27 to TRBJ2-7; either TRBD1 or TRBD2 may supply D (5 bases each). This clonotype was sampled from a man under 40 in good health. The sequenced material came from blood. The CDR3: CASSLKGTSYEQYF. In nucleotides, the CDR3 is TGTGCCAGCAGTTTAAAAGGGACCTCCTACGAGCAGTACTTC.